This record covers a single T cell receptor beta chain. Its antigen is not known. This sample was included in a study of T cells expressing NK-cell markers. Study details: Underlying the TCR beta repertoires were sorted CD3+CD56+NKG2C+, CD3+CD56+NKG2C- and CD3+CD56-NKG2C+ T cells. Study-wide points: NKG2C+ dominant clonotypes from 5 to 7 donors made up about 1.0-7.0% of CD8+ T cells. There were a handful of donors in whom these clonotypes also led the CD3+CD56-NKG2C+ fraction.

The cDNA for TCR beta came from 5'RACE template switching with UMIs. Reprocessing the 5' RACE reads, TCRdb reports a single entry for every CDR3 protein and omits DNA. The table lists about 150,000 distinct CDR3 sequences, with roughly an eighth in the top ten. The CDR3 is made up of 13 amino acids. Germline CDR1 and CDR2: SEHNR and FQNEAQ (reference sequence). The sample comprised blood T cells: a sorted CD56 or NKG2C T cell subset, CD4+ or CD8+ T cells, or bulk PBMC T cells (not recorded which). This TCR derives from a man between 18 and 35 years old in good health. This chain joins TRBV7-9 and TRBJ2-1. CDR3 sequence reads: CASSFDPRNEQFF.